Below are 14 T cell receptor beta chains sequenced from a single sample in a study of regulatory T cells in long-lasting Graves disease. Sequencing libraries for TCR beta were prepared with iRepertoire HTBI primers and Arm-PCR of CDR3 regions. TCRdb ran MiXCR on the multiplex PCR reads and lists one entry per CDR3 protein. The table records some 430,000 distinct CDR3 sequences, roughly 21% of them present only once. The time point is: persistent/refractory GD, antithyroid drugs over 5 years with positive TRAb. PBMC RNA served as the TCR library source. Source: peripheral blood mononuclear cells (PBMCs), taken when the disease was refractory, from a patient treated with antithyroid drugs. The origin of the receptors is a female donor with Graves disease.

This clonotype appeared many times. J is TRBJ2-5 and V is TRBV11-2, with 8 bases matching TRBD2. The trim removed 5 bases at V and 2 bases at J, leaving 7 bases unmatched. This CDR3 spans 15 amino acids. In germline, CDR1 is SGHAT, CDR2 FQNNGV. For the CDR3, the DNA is TGTGCCAGCAGCCCTCGACTAGCGACTCAAGAGACCCAGTACTTC. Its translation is CASSPRLATQETQYF. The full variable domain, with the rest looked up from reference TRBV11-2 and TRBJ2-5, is EAGVAQSPRYKIIEKRQSVAFWCNPISGHATLYWYQQILGQGPKLLIQFQNNGVVDDSQLPKDRFSAERLKGVDSTLKIQPAKLEDSAVYLCASSPRLATQETQYFGPGTRLLVL.

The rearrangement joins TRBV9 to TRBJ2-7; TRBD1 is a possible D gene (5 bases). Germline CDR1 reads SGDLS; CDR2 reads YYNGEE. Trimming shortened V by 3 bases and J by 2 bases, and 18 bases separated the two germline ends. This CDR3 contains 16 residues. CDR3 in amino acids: CASSASAQTAPYEQYF. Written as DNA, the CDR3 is TGTGCCAGCAGCGCCTCGGCACAGACAGCCCCCTACGAGCAGTACTTC.

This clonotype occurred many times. Here the CDR3 DNA reads TGTGCCAGCAGCCAAGGACTAGCGGGGGTCGAGCAGTACTTC. Translation gives CASSQGLAGVEQYF. V is TRBV3-1 and J is TRBJ2-7; TRBD2 matches at 12 bases. V was pared by 1 base and J by 6 bases, with 1 base of the junction left unmatched. Germline V gene lookup returns CDR1 LGHDT and CDR2 YNNKEL (reference sequence). This CDR3 region has 14 residues.

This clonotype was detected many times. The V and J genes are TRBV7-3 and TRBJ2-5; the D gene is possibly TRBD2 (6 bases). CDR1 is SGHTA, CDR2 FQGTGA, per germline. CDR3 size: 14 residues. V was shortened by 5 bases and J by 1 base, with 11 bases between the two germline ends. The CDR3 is CASSEGTVQETQYF. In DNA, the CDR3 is TGTGCCAGCAGCGAAGGGACTGTCCAAGAGACCCAGTACTTC.

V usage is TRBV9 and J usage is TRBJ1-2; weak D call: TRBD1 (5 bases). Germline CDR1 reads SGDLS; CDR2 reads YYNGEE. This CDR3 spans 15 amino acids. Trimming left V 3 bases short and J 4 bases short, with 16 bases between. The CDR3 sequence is CASSGGNSLVYGYTF. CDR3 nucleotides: TGTGCCAGCAGCGGGGGGAACAGCCTGGTCTATGGCTACACCTTC.

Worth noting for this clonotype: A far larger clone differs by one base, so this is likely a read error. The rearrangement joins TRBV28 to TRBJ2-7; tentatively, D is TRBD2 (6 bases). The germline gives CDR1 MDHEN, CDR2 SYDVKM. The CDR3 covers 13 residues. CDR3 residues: CASSLVGGGGHTF. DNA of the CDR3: TGTGCCAGCAGTTTAGTGGGGGGAGGAGGCCACACCTTC.

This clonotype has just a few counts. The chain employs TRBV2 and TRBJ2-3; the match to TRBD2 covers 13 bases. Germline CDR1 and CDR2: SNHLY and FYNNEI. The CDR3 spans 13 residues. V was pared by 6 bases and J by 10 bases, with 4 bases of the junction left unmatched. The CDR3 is CASRTSGGASQYF. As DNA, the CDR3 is TGTGCCAGCAGAACTAGCGGGGGGGCCTCGCAGTATTTT.

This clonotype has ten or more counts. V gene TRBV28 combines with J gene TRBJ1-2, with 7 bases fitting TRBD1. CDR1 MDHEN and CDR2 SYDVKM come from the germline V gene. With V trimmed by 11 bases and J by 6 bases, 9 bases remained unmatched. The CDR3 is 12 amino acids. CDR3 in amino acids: CAVSGGLDGYTF. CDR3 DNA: TGTGCCGTCTCAGGGGGACTTGATGGCTACACCTTC.

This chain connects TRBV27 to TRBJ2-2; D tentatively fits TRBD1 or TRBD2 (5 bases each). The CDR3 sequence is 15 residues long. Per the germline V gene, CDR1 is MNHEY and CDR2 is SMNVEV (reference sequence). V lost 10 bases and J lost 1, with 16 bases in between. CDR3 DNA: TGTGCCATCGGGGACGTTTCGAGGAACACCGGGGAGCTGTTTTTT. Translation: CAIGDVSRNTGELFF.

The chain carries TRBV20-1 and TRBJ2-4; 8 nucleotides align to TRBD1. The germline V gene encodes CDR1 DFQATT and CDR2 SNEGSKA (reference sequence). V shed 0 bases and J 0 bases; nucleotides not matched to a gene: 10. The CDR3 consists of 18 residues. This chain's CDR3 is CSARERPGTGVAKNIQYF. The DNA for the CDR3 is TGCAGTGCTAGAGAGAGGCCTGGGACAGGAGTAGCCAAAAACATTCAGTACTTC.

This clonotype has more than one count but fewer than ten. The CDR3 spells CASSLGDPSGASYEQYF. DNA of the CDR3: TGTGCCAGCAGCTTAGGAGACCCTAGCGGGGCCTCCTACGAGCAGTACTTC. The chain carries TRBV7-2 and TRBJ2-7; 9 bases match TRBD2. The CDR3 is made up of 17 amino acids. The junction had 7 bases not matched to a gene; V was cut back by 1 base and J by 0 bases. CDR1 SGHTA and CDR2 FQGNSA come from the germline V gene. Based on the CDR3 plus reference TRBV7-2 and TRBJ2-7, the full variable domain is GAGVSQSPSNKVTEKGKDVELRCDPISGHTALYWYRQSLGQGLEFLIYFQGNSAPDKSGLPSDRFSAERTGGSVSTLTIQRTQQEDSAVYLCASSLGDPSGASYEQYFGPGTRLTVT.

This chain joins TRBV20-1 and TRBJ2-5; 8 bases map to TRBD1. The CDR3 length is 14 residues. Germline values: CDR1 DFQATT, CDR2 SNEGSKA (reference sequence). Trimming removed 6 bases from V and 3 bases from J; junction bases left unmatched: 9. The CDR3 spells CSAEQAGGKETQYF. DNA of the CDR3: TGCAGTGCCGAGCAGGCAGGGGGCAAAGAGACCCAGTACTTC.

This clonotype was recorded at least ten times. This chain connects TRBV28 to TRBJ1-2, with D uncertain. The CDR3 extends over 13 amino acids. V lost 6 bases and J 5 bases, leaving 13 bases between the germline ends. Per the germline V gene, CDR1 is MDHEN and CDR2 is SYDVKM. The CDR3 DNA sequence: TGTGCCAGCAGCCCCGGACGGAATTATGGCTACACCTTC. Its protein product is CASSPGRNYGYTF.

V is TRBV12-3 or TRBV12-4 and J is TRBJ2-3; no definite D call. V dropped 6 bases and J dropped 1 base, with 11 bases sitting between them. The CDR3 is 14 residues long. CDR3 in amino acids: CASRSSSGTDTQYF. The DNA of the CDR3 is TGTGCCAGCAGGTCTTCGTCGGGCACAGATACGCAGTATTTT.